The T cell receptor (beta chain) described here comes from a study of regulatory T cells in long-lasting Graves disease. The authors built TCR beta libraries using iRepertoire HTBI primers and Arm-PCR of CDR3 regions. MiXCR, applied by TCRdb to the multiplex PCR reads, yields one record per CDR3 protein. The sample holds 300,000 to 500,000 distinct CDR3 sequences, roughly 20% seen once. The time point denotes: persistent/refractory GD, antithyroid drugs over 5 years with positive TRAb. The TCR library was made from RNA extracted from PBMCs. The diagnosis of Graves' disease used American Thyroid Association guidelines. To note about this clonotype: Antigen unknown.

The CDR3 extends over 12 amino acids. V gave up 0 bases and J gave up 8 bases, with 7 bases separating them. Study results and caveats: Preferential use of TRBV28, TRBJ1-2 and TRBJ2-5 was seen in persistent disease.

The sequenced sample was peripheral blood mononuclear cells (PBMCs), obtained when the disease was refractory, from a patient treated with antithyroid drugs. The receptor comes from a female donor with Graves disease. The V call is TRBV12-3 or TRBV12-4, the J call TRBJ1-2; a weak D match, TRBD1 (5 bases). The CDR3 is CASSLAGQGYTF. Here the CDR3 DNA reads TGTGCCAGCAGTTTAGCGGGGCAGGGCTACACCTTC.